This paragraph covers one TCR beta chain sequence. The sample is drawn from a study of blood T cell repertoires in COVID-19. Study-level background: The samples span acute and convalescent COVID-19 from the United States, Italy and Spain. T cells, B-cell-depleted T cells, or PBMCs supplied cDNA or gDNA.

This CDR3 is built from 17 residues. V was clipped by 3 bases and J by 3 bases; unmatched bases: 12. Germline CDR1 reads KGHSH; CDR2 reads LQKENI. Per the original methods: Amplifying reference gene primers gave estimates of nucleated cell counts. Data came from immunoSEQ multiplex PCR; TCRdb stores just in-frame clones and leaves some out. V, J and clone size derive from that table, while D and trimming were established from the DNA sequence. The sample includes 35,000 or so clones, about 90% seen only once; the top ten take around 10%. The clonotype originates from a man aged 65 to 85 with acute or convalescent COVID-19. This rearrangement joins TRBV18 to TRBJ2-7, with 9 bases aligning to TRBD2. Material: peripheral blood. DNA for the CDR3: TGTGCCAGCTCACCTTTACCACCTAGCGGGGCCGTCTACGAGCAGTACTTC. Its translation is CASSPLPPSGAVYEQYF.